This T cell receptor beta chain comes out of a study of blood T cell repertoires in COVID-19. Those enrolled, adults aged 18 to 89 years, came from some 23 US areas. In assigning cohorts, the study relied on participant-reported clinical history. In the source study's methods: Amplification of reference gene primers provided the estimated nucleated cell counts. Here immunoSEQ multiplex PCR was the method, and the copy in TCRdb shows in-frame clones only, minus some. D and trimming come from the DNA, and the V and J calls and clone size come from that table. The sample holds under 300,000 clones; approximately 85% are singletons and the top ten take 1.5% to 2%. The clonotype was recovered from a woman in her fifties or sixties who had recovered from COVID-19. Specimen: PBMCs or T cells enriched from blood (not recorded which).

In DNA form, the CDR3 reads TGTGCCAGCAGCCCACAGGTTAGCTATGGCTACACCTTC. It encodes CASSPQVSYGYTF. The chain has TRBV3-1 (or the pseudogene TRBV3-2) and TRBJ1-2; possible D gene TRBD1, 5 bases. This CDR3 spans 13 amino acids. V was shortened by 4 bases and J by 4 bases, with 10 bases between the two germline ends. Germline CDR1 is LGHDT and CDR2 is YNNKEL (reference sequence).